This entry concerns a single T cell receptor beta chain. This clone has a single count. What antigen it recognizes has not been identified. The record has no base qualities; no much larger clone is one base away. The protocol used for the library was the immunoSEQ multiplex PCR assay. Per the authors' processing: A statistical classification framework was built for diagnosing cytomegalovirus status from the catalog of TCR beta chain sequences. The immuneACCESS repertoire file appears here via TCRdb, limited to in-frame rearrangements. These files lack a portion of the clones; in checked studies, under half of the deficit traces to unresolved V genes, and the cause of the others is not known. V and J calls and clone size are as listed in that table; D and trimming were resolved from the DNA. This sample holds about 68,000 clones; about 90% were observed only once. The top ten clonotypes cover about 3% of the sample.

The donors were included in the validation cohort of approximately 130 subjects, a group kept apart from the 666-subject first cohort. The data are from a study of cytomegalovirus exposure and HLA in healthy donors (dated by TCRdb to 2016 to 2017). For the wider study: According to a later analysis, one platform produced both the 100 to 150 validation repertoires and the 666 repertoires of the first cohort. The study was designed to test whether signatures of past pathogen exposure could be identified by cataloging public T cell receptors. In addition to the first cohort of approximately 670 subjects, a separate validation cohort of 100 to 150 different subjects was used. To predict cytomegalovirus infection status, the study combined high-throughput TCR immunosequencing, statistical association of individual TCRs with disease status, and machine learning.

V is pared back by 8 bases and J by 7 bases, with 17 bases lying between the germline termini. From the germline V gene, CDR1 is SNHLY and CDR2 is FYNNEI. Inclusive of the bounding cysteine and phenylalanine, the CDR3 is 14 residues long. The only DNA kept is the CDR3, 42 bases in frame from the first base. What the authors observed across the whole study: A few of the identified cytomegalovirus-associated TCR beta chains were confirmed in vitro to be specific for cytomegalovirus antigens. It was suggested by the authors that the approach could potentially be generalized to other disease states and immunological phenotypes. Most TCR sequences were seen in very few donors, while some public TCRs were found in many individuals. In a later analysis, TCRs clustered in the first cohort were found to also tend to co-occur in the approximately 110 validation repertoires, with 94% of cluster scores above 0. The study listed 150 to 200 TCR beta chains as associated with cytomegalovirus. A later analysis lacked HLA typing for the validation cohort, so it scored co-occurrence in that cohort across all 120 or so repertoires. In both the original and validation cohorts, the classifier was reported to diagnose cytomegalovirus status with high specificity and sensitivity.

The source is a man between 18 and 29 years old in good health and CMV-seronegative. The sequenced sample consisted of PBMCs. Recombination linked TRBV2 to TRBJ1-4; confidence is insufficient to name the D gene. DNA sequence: TGTGCCAGCGATTTTAGTGCTTCCGGTGAAAAACTGTTTTTT. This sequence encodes CASDFSASGEKLFF.